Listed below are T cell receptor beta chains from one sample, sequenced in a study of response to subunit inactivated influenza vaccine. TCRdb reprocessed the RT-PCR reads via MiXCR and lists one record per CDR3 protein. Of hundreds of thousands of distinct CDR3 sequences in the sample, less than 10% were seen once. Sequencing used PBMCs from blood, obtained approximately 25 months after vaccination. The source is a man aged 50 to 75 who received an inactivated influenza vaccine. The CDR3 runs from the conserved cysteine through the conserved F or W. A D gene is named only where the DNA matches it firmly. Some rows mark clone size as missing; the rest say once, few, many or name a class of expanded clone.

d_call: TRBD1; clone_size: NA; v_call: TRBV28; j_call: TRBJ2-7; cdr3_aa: CASSIQGGGYEQYF; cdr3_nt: TGTGCCAGCAGCATACAGGGGGGCGGCTACGAGCAGTACTTC
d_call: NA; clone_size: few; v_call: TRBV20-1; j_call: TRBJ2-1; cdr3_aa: CSATGTEQFF; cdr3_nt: TGCAGTGCTACCGGTACTGAGCAGTTCTTC
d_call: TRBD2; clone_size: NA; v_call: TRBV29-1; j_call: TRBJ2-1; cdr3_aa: CSASGRWNEQFF; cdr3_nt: TGCAGCGCTAGCGGGAGGTGGAATGAGCAGTTCTTC
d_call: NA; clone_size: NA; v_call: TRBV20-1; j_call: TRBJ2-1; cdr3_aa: CSALFRGGASYNEQFF; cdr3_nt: TGCAGTGCTCTGTTTCGTGGGGGGGCCTCCTACAATGAGCAGTTCTTC
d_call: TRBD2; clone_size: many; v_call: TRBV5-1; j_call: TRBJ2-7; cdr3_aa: CASSTGLAGTYEQYF; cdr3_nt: TGCGCCAGCAGCACGGGACTAGCGGGGACCTACGAGCAGTACTTC
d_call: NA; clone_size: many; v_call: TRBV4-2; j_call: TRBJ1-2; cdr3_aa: CASSQVEDNYGYTF; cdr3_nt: TGTGCCAGCAGCCAAGTAGAGGATAACTATGGCTACACCTTC
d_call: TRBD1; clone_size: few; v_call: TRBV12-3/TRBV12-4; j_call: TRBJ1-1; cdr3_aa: CASSFGDRGATEAFF; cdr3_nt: TGTGCCAGCAGTTTCGGGGACAGGGGAGCCACTGAAGCTTTCTTT
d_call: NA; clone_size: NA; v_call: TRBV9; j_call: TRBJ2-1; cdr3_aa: CASSVNVRYNEQFF; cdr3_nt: TGTGCCAGCAGCGTAAATGTCCGGTACAATGAGCAGTTCTTC
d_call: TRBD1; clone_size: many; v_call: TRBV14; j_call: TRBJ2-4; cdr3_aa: CASSQVRTGKNIQYF; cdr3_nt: TGTGCCAGCAGCCAAGTAAGGACAGGGAAAAACATTCAGTACTTC
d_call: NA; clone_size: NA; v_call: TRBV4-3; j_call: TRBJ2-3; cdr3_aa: CASSQDGKGWADTQYF; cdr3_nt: TGCGCCAGCAGCCAAGATGGGAAGGGTTGGGCAGATACGCAGTATTTT
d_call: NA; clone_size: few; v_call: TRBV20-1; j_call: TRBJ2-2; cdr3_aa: CSAMAGGRIGELFF; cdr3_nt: TGCAGTGCCATGGCCGGGGGGCGTATCGGGGAGCTGTTTTTT
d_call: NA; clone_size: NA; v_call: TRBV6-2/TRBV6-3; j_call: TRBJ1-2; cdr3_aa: CASTPQAAKIYGYTF; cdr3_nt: TGTGCCAGCACCCCCCAGGCTGCCAAGATCTATGGCTACACCTTC
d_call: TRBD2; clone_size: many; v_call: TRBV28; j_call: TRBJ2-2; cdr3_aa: CASTRTSYKGGELFF; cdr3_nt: TGTGCCAGCACCCGGACTAGCTACAAGGGCGGGGAGCTGTTTTTT
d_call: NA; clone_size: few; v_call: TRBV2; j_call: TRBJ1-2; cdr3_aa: CASIENANYGYTF; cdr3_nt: TGTGCCAGCATAGAGAACGCTAACTATGGCTACACCTTC
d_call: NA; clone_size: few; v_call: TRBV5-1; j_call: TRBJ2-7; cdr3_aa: CASSPSRGVSHYEQYF; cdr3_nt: TGCGCCAGCAGCCCCTCCCGAGGGGTCTCCCACTACGAGCAGTACTTC
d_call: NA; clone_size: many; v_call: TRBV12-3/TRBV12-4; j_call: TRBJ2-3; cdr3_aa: CASSSPPGADTQYF; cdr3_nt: TGTGCCAGCAGTTCACCCCCCGGGGCAGATACGCAGTATTTT
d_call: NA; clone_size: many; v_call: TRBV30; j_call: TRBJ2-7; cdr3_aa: CAWSDSFSYEQYF; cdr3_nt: TGTGCCTGGAGTGACTCCTTCTCCTACGAGCAGTACTTC
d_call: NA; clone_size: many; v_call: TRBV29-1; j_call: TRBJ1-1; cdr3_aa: CSVAVSVNTEAFF; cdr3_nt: TGCAGCGTTGCCGTTTCCGTGAACACTGAAGCTTTCTTT
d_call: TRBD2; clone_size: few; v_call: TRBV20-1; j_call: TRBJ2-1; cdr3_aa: CSASYTSGLNNEQFF; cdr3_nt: TGCAGTGCTAGTTATACTAGCGGATTAAACAATGAGCAGTTCTTC
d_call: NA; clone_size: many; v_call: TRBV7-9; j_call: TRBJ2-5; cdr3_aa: CASSFWGEETQYF; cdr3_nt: TGTGCCAGCAGCTTTTGGGGAGAAGAGACCCAGTACTTC
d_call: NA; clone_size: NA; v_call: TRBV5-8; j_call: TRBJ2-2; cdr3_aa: CASSRGLLTWELFF; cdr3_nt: TGTGCCAGCAGCCGAGGGTTGCTCACCTGGGAGCTGTTTTTT
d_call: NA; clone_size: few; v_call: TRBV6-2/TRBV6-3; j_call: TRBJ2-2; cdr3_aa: CASSYSRGRTGELFF; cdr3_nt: TGTGCCAGCAGTTACAGCCGGGGGCGCACCGGGGAGCTGTTTTTT
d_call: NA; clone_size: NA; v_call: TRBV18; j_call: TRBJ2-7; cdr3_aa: CASSPQGIGYEQYF; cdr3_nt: TGTGCCAGCTCACCACAGGGAATAGGCTACGAGCAGTACTTC
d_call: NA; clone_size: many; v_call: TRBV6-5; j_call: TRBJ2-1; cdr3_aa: CASSYSGLGHEQFF; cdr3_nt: TGTGCCAGCAGTTACTCGGGCCTAGGTCATGAGCAGTTCTTC
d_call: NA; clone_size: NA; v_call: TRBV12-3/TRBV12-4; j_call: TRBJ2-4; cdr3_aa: CASSSSRGGPRVHQYF; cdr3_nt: TGTGCCAGCAGTTCCTCTCGGGGCGGTCCTCGTGTTCATCAGTACTTC
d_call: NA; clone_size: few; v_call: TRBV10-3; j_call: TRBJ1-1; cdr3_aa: CASAQKGNTEAFF; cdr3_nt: TGTGCCTCCGCACAAAAGGGAAACACTGAAGCTTTCTTT
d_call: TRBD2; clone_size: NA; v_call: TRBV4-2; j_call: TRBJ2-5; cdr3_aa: CASSQIDSGGYQETQYF; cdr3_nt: TGTGCCAGCAGCCAAATAGATAGCGGGGGGTACCAAGAGACCCAGTACTTC
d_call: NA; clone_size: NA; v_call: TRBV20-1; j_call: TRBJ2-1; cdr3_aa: CSAIHPGWYEQFF; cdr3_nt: TGCAGTGCTATACACCCCGGTTGGTATGAGCAGTTCTTC
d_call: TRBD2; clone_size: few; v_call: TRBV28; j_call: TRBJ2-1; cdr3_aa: CAYRASGSHEQFF; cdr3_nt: TGTGCCTACCGGGCTAGCGGGAGTCATGAGCAGTTCTTC
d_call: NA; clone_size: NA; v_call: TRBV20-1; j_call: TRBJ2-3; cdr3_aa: CSARELADSTDTQYF; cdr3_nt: TGCAGTGCTAGAGAGTTAGCGGACAGCACAGATACGCAGTATTTT
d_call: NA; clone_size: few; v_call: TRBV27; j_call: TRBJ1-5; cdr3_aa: CASSRRGKGDNQPQHF; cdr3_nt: TGTGCCAGCAGTAGACGGGGAAAGGGTGACAATCAGCCCCAGCATTTT
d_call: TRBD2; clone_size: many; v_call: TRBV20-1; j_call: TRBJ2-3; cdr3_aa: CSARRTSGSLPDTQYF; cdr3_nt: TGCAGTGCTCGCAGGACTAGCGGGAGCCTGCCAGATACGCAGTATTTT
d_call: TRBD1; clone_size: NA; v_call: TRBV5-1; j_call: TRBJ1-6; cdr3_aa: CASSLGTGPYNSPLHF; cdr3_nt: TGCGCCAGCAGCTTAGGGACAGGGCCTTATAATTCACCCCTCCACTTT
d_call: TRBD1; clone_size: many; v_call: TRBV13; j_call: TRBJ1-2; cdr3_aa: CASSIEEGARGYGYTF; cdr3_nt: TGTGCCAGCAGCATCGAGGAGGGGGCGCGAGGCTATGGCTACACCTTC
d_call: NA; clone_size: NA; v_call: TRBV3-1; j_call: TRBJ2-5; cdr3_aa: CASSQDTGRQTQYF; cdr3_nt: TGTGCCAGCAGCCAAGATACAGGACGGCAGACCCAGTACTTC
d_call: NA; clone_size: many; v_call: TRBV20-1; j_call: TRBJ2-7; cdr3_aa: CSAGLGGMAYEQYF; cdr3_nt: TGCAGTGCTGGACTTGGAGGCATGGCATACGAGCAGTACTTC
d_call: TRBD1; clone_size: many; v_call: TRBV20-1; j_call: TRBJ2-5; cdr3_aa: CSATRNRGLQTQYF; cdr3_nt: TGCAGTGCCACACGGAACAGGGGGCTACAGACCCAGTACTTC
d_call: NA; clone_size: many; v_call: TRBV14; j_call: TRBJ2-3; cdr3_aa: CASTGLAGDTQYF; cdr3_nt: TGTGCCAGCACAGGGCTAGCAGGAGATACGCAGTATTTT
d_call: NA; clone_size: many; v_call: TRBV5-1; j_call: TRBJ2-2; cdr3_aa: CASSPVAAGELFF; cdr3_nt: TGCGCCAGCAGTCCAGTTGCGGCCGGGGAGCTGTTTTTT
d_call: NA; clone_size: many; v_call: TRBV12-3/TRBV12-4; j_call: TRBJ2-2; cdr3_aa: CASSLVWPSTGNTGELFF; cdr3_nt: TGTGCCAGCAGTTTAGTTTGGCCGTCAACTGGGAACACCGGGGAGCTGTTTTTT
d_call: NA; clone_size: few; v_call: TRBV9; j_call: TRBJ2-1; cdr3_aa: CASSVGERDKQFF; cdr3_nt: TGTGCCAGCAGCGTAGGGGAGCGGGACAAGCAGTTCTTC